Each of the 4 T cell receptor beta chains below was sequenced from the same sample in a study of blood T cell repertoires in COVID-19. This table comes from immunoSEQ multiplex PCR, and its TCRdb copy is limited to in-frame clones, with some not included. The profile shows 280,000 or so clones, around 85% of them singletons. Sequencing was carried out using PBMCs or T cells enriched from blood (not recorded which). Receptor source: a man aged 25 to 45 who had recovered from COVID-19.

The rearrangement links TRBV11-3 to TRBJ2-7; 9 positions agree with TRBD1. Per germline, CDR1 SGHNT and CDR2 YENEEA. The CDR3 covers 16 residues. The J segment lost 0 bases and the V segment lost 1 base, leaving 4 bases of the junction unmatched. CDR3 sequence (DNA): TGTGCCAGCAGCTTAGGAGGGACAGGGAGCTCCTACGAGCAGTACTTC. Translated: CASSLGGTGSSYEQYF.

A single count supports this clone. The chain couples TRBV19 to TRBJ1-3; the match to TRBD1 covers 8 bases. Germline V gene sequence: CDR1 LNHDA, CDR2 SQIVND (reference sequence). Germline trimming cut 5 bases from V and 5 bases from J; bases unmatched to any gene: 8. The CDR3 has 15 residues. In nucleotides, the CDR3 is TGTGCCAGTAGTGATGGCTGGACAGGGCGAAACACCATATATTTT. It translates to CASSDGWTGRNTIYF.

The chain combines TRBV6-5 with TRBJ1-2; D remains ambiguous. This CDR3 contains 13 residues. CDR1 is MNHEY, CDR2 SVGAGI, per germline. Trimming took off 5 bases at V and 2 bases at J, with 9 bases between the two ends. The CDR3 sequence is CASSRDGNYGYTF. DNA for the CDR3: TGTGCCAGCAGTCGTGACGGGAACTATGGCTACACCTTC.

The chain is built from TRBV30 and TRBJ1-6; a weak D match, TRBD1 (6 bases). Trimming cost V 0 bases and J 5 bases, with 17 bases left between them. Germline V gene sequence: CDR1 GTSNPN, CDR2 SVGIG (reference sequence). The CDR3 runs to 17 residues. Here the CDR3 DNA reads TGTGCCTGGAGTGTAGGGTGGGGGCGGCGAAATAATTCACCCCTCCACTTT. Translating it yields CAWSVGWGRRNNSPLHF.